The T cell receptor (beta chain) under discussion was sequenced for a study of shared T cell receptors in the human thymus. The V gene end was trimmed by 5 bases and the J gene end by 5 bases; junction bases not matched to a gene: 7. CDR3 length equals 15 residues. The germline CDR1 and CDR2 sequences are SGHTA and FQGTGA. Generated by immunoSEQ multiplex PCR, the TCRdb table keeps only in-frame clones and is missing some. The table lists 500,000 to 550,000 clones, around 78% of them singletons. The sample was also linked to a second study, of human thymus T cells. From that report: Thymus tissue for the work was resected from patients undergoing corrective heart surgery.

The genes are TRBV7-3 and TRBJ2-5; 11 positions match TRBD1. This receptor was obtained from a boy in the first two years of life with a congenital heart defect. Sequences were obtained from thymocytes. The CDR3 DNA sequence: TGTGCCAGCAGCCCTGGGACAGGGGGAGGCGAGACCCAGTACTTC. This codes for CASSPGTGGGETQYF.